This T cell receptor beta chain was captured in a study of neurological immune-mediated disorders. The study, taken as a whole, reports: On phylogenetic grouping, the repertoires of 18 of 34 multiple sclerosis patients fell within one related-CDR3 cluster, constituting a possible signature.

The CDR3 totals 8 residues. TCRdb recomputed calls from the 5' RACE reads with MiXCR, one row per CDR3 protein. The table has tens of thousands of distinct CDR3 sequences, approximately 2.7% seen once. The table lists this clonotype with many counts. Its cognate antigen is unknown. PBMCs stored at -80 C, numbering 2 million, were the origin of the unsorted libraries. The sequenced sample was PBMCs. The genes are TRBV12-3 or TRBV12-4 and TRBJ1-5; D ambiguous. The sequence came from a woman between 50 and 59 years old with multiple sclerosis. CDR3 protein: CKEQPQHF. CDR3 bases: TGTAAAGAGCAGCCCCAGCATTTT.